The next 32 T cell receptor beta chains were all read from a single sample in a study of monozygotic twins with inflammatory bowel disease (dated by TCRdb to the late 2010s). Receptor libraries were prepared by 5' RACE. The instrument given in TCRdb is Illumina HiSeq 2500. TCRdb reprocessed the reads and provides one entry for every CDR3 protein sequence; no DNA is given. The sample's clone listing holds some 170,000 distinct CDR3 sequences. The ten largest clones represent 2.5% to 3% of the sample. Sequenced material: blood. The source of these receptors is a human donor with ulcerative colitis or Crohn's disease, or a healthy co-twin of an affected twin (not recorded which).

The chain uses TRBV14 and TRBJ2-3; as DNA is missing, the TRBD2 call by TCRdb cannot be tested. CDR1 and CDR2 from the germline V gene are SGHDN and FVKESK. The CDR3 loop spans 16 amino acids. CDR3 in amino acids: CASSQVRTRPTDTQYF.

The chain combines TRBV11-2 with TRBJ2-2; the TRBD2 assignment by TCRdb is unverifiable without DNA. CDR1 SGHAT and CDR2 FQNNGV come from the germline V gene. The CDR3 covers 14 residues. The CDR3 sequence is CASSATSLSGELFF.

The chain uses TRBV18 and TRBJ1-1; the TCRdb call, TRBD1, lacks DNA for checking. The CDR3 length is 13 residues. From germline, CDR1 is KGHSH and CDR2 LQKENI. The CDR3 region is CASSATTGTEAFF.

V gene TRBV5-1 combines with J gene TRBJ2-7; no DNA is available, so the TRBD1 call from TCRdb remains unchecked. Germline lookup yields CDR1 SGHRS and CDR2 YFSETQ. CDR3 size: 11 residues. CDR3 amino acids: CASSPGWEQYF.

The gene calls are TRBV5-8 and TRBJ2-6; TCRdb's D gene call, TRBD2, goes unchecked for lack of DNA. The V gene's germline CDR1 is SGHTS and CDR2 YDEGEE. The CDR3 consists of 17 residues. The chain's CDR3 is CASSSLAGRSGANVLTF.

The chain combines TRBV19 with TRBJ2-1. The length of the CDR3 is 14 residues. Per the germline V gene, CDR1 is LNHDA and CDR2 is SQIVND (reference sequence). This chain's CDR3 is CASSRSSSYNEQFF.

V is TRBV30 and J is TRBJ1-2; absent DNA, TCRdb's TRBD1 call cannot be checked. This CDR3 is 14 amino acids long. CDR1 GTSNPN and CDR2 SVGIG come from the germline V gene (reference sequence). CDR3 protein: CAWAINIQGNGYTF.

The V gene is TRBV10-1, the J gene TRBJ2-2. Germline-derived CDR1 and CDR2 are WNHNN and SYGVQD (reference sequence). The CDR3 consists of 14 residues. CDR3 protein: CASRDTENTGELFF.

V and J are TRBV14 and TRBJ2-7. Germline CDR1 and CDR2: SGHDN and FVKESK. This CDR3 region has 13 residues. This CDR3 reads CASSGGNSYEQYF.

V gene TRBV30 combines with J gene TRBJ1-2; TCRdb lists TRBD1, though no DNA is available to test this call. Germline CDR1 is GTSNPN and CDR2 is SVGIG (reference sequence). This CDR3 spans 13 amino acids. CDR3 region: CAWSLGTGNGYTF.

The V and J genes are TRBV15 and TRBJ2-2; there is no DNA to check the TCRdb D call of TRBD1. The germline V gene encodes CDR1 LNHNV and CDR2 YYDKDF (reference sequence). The CDR3 covers 17 residues. The CDR3 is CATSRDPTGGNTGELFF.

The gene calls are TRBV7-2 and TRBJ2-3; no DNA is available, so the TRBD2 call from TCRdb remains unchecked. CDR3 size: 15 residues. Germline V gene data show CDR1 as SGHTA and CDR2 as FQGNSA. The CDR3: CASRGLAGDWDTQYF.

The chain recombines TRBV20-1 with TRBJ2-7; the D gene TCRdb calls, TRBD2, cannot be checked with no DNA. In germline, CDR1 is DFQATT, CDR2 SNEGSKA (reference sequence). CDR3 length equals 13 residues. The CDR3 region is CSAPTSAAYEQYF.

The chain links TRBV14 to TRBJ2-5; absent DNA, TCRdb's TRBD2 call cannot be checked. The CDR3 is 13 residues long. Germline-derived CDR1 and CDR2 are SGHDN and FVKESK. CDR3 region: CASSQGEWETQYF.

CDR3: CASSLRGGLSYGYTF. V gene TRBV27 combines with J gene TRBJ1-2; the TCRdb D gene call, TRBD1, has no DNA to confirm it. The CDR3 is 15 amino acids. Germline V gives CDR1 MNHEY, CDR2 SMNVEV (reference sequence).

This chain links TRBV2 with TRBJ2-2. From germline, CDR1 is SNHLY and CDR2 FYNNEI. The CDR3 is 13 residues long. Here the CDR3 reads CASRDRYTGELFF.

The genes are TRBV5-1 and TRBJ1-1; with no DNA, the TCRdb D assignment of TRBD1 cannot be verified. Germline loops: CDR1 SGHRS, CDR2 YFSETQ. The CDR3 covers 14 residues. CDR3 sequence: CASRRGALNTEAFF.

This chain uses TRBV14 with TRBJ1-1. This CDR3 has 16 amino acids. Germline loops: CDR1 SGHDN, CDR2 FVKESK. The CDR3: CASSQVHGRLNTEAFF. Based on the CDR3 plus reference TRBV14 and TRBJ1-1, the full variable domain is EAGVTQFPSHSVIEKGQTVTLRCDPISGHDNLYWYRRVMGKEIKFLLHFVKESKQDESGMPNNRFLAERTGGTYSTLKVQPAELEDSGVYFCASSQVHGRLNTEAFFGQGTRLTVV.

V gene TRBV6-1 combines with J gene TRBJ2-2; TCRdb lists TRBD1, though no DNA is available to test this call. Germline CDR1 reads MNHNS; CDR2 reads SASEGT. CDR3 length: 15 amino acids. The CDR3 sequence: CASRAPGTDTGELFF.

The chain joins TRBV28 to TRBJ2-7; TCRdb's assignment of TRBD1 cannot be checked, as there is no DNA. CDR3 size: 14 residues. The germline V gene has CDR1 MDHEN and CDR2 SYDVKM. The CDR3 sequence: CASTRDAGSYEQYF.

V usage is TRBV5-1 and J usage is TRBJ2-1; without DNA, the TCRdb call of TRBD2 cannot be checked. The CDR3 runs to 16 residues. CDR1 is SGHRS and CDR2 is YFSETQ in the germline V gene. CDR3 sequence: CASSLDLAGTYNEQFF.

The rearrangement joins TRBV5-1 to TRBJ2-3; TCRdb selects TRBD2, and the lack of DNA leaves this call unchecked. The germline gives CDR1 SGHRS, CDR2 YFSETQ. The CDR3 loop spans 17 amino acids. This chain's CDR3 is CASSLRELAGSTDTQYF.

The rearrangement links TRBV5-6 to TRBJ2-7; as DNA is missing, the TRBD1 call by TCRdb cannot be tested. This CDR3 comprises 13 residues. Per germline, CDR1 SGHDT and CDR2 YYEEEE. The CDR3 region is CASSRDISYEQYF.

The chain uses TRBV6-5 and TRBJ2-1; TCRdb gives TRBD2 as the D gene, but with no DNA this cannot be confirmed. The CDR3 runs to 17 residues. Germline V CDR1 and CDR2: MNHEY, SVGAGI. The CDR3: CASSYLTSGRDHNEQFF.

The V and J genes are TRBV6-1 and TRBJ1-2; TCRdb designates TRBD1, a call that cannot be tested without DNA. CDR1 and CDR2 (germline): MNHNS, SASEGT. This CDR3 comprises 15 residues. The CDR3 sequence is CASRSPGQTNYGYTF.

CDR3 protein: CASSSEDTQYF. The chain carries TRBV6-5 and TRBJ2-3. This CDR3 is 11 amino acids long. Germline CDR1 reads MNHEY; CDR2 reads SVGAGI.

V gene TRBV9 combines with J gene TRBJ2-2; TCRdb's D call, TRBD1, is unchecked because there is no DNA. The CDR3 sequence is 18 residues long. The germline V gene encodes CDR1 SGDLS and CDR2 YYNGEE. The chain's CDR3 is CASSVKPLWASNTGELFF.

This chain connects TRBV7-3 to TRBJ2-6. Germline V gives CDR1 SGHTA, CDR2 FQGTGA. There are 15 residues in the CDR3. CDR3 sequence reads: CASSQQGSGANVLTF.

The chain is built from TRBV20-1 and TRBJ1-1; TCRdb designates TRBD1, a call that cannot be tested without DNA. CDR3 length: 13 residues. The germline CDR1 and CDR2 sequences are DFQATT and SNEGSKA (reference sequence). CDR3 sequence: CSARPGTGEVAFF.

The gene calls are TRBV7-2 and TRBJ2-1; the TRBD2 assignment by TCRdb is unverifiable without DNA. Germline CDR1 SGHTA, CDR2 FQGNSA. This CDR3 is 16 amino acids long. The CDR3 reads CASSLGMGGPYNEQFF.

The chain combines TRBV30 with TRBJ1-5; the D call from TCRdb, TRBD1, cannot be confirmed without DNA. The germline CDR1 and CDR2 sequences are GTSNPN and SVGIG (reference sequence). The CDR3 spans 14 residues. CDR3 amino acids: CAWGDRFITGAQHF.

The V and J genes are TRBV2 and TRBJ2-1; TCRdb calls TRBD2, which cannot be checked without DNA. The CDR3 runs to 14 residues. Per the germline V gene, CDR1 is SNHLY and CDR2 is FYNNEI. The CDR3 is CASRSASGKNEQFF.